Listed here is a single T cell receptor beta chain. Its antigen remains unknown. Repertoires were generated with immunoSEQ multiplex PCR, while TCRdb's copy carries only in-frame clones and drops some. The sample records about 2.2 million clones, around 93% being singletons. These data belong to a study of shared clonotypes between healthy human individuals. General observations from the study: Naive subsets generally exceeded memory subsets in estimated richness.

Naivety among CD8 cells was defined by CD45RO negativity and positive CCR7 selection, thereby excluding terminally differentiated effector memory CD45RA+ cells. V was pared by 7 bases and J by 5 bases, with 10 bases of the junction left unmatched. Germline V gene lookup returns CDR1 SNHLY and CDR2 FYNNEI. The CDR3 is 14 residues long. Sequencing was carried out using naive CD8+ T cells from PBMCs. The chain carries TRBV2 and TRBJ1-2; TRBD1 matches 7 bases. The clonotype comes from a man between 18 and 35 years old in good health. Some clones in this sample may be carry-over from other donors' samples. The CDR3 DNA reads as TGTGCCAGCACCCTGGGAGGGGGCGCGTATGGCTACACCTTC. The encoded protein is CASTLGGGAYGYTF.